The 12 T cell receptor beta chains below come from one sample, sequenced in a study of response to subunit inactivated influenza vaccine. TCRdb reanalysed the RT-PCR reads using MiXCR and keeps one entry per CDR3 protein. The table has about 500,000 distinct CDR3 sequences, 13% seen once. The sequencing here drew on PBMCs from blood, taken about 6 weeks after vaccination. These receptors came from a man aged 45-60 years who received an inactivated influenza vaccine.

This clonotype was seen more than once but under ten times. This sequence joins TRBV2 and TRBJ1-4, with 12 bases identical to TRBD1. V lost 2 bases and J lost 8; bases outside the gene matches: 3. The CDR3 is 15 residues long. CDR1 and CDR2 (germline): SNHLY, FYNNEI. Written as DNA, the CDR3 is TGTGCCAGCAGTGAACCCGGGACAGGGGGCGAAAAACTGTTTTTT. Protein: CASSEPGTGGEKLFF.

V and J are TRBV14 and TRBJ2-1, with 13 bases lining up with TRBD2. This CDR3 is 16 amino acids long. Germline CDR1 reads SGHDN; CDR2 reads FVKESK. J was trimmed by 7 bases and V by 2 bases; bases with no gene match: 5. CDR3 bases: TGTGCCAGCAGCCAATACGGGACTAGCGGGAAAAATGAGCAGTTCTTC. Translation gives CASSQYGTSGKNEQFF. The whole variable domain, remainder taken from reference TRBV14 and TRBJ2-1, is EAGVTQFPSHSVIEKGQTVTLRCDPISGHDNLYWYRRVMGKEIKFLLHFVKESKQDESGMPNNRFLAERTGGTYSTLKVQPAELEDSGVYFCASSQYGTSGKNEQFFGPGTRLTVL.

This clonotype was counted ten times or more. The chain is built from TRBV29-1 and TRBJ2-1; 8 bases are a match to TRBD2. Germline CDR1 is SQVTM and CDR2 is ANQGSEA. V shed 5 bases, J shed 7 bases, and the junction held 7 bases outside the gene matches. The CDR3 sequence is 13 residues long. CDR3 in amino acids: CSVRGRTVNEQFF. The DNA for the CDR3 is TGCAGCGTTCGCGGGAGGACCGTTAATGAGCAGTTCTTC.

This clonotype was counted a few times. This chain links TRBV18 with TRBJ2-1; 8 positions match TRBD1. Germline CDR1 and CDR2: KGHSH and LQKENI. The junction had 5 bases not matched to a gene; V was cut back by 4 bases and J by 9 bases. The CDR3 runs 13 residues. CDR3 coding DNA: TGTGCCAGCTCACAGACAGGGGTTCCTGAGCAGTTCTTC. Translating it yields CASSQTGVPEQFF.

This clonotype was found many times. The chain couples TRBV5-1 to TRBJ1-1, with D perhaps TRBD1 (5 bases). Looked up from germline, CDR1 is SGHRS and CDR2 is YFSETQ. The CDR3 length is 14 residues. Between the trimmed V and J ends, which lost 3 bases and 4 bases, there was a span of 13 bases. CDR3 region: CASSSYSRGTEAFF. The CDR3 coding sequence is TGCGCCAGCAGCTCGTACTCGAGGGGCACTGAAGCTTTCTTT.

A few counts support this clonotype. The CDR3 here is CASKRSGRQAVETQYF. CDR3 bases: TGTGCCAGCAAAAGAAGTGGCAGGCAGGCCGTGGAGACCCAGTACTTC. The chain combines TRBV7-2 with TRBJ2-5; unclear D gene. The CDR3 contains 16 residues. The V gene's germline CDR1 is SGHTA and CDR2 FQGNSA. Trimming shortened V by 7 bases and J by 5 bases, and 23 bases separated the two germline ends.

This clonotype was counted at least ten times. The genes are TRBV7-8 and TRBJ2-3; TRBD2 might be the D (5 bases). The CDR3 spans 12 residues. The V end was cut by 2 bases, the J end by 8 bases, with 8 bases between. The germline V gene encodes CDR1 SGHVS and CDR2 FQNEAQ. As DNA, the CDR3 is TGTGCCAGCAGCTTATCGGACTCTACGCAGTATTTT. It translates to CASSLSDSTQYF. Together with reference TRBV7-8 and TRBJ2-3, the CDR3 gives the full variable domain: GAGVSQSPRYKVAKRGQDVALRCDPISGHVSLFWYQQALGQGPEFLTYFQNEAQLDKSGLPSDRFFAERPEGSVSTLKIQRTQQEDSAVYLCASSLSDSTQYFGPGTRLTVL.

This clonotype occurred a few times. This chain links TRBV7-9 with TRBJ2-1; D tentatively reads TRBD1 or TRBD2 (5 bases each). This CDR3 comprises 16 residues. The V gene lost 2 bases and the J gene lost 5 bases, with 16 bases spanning the gap. Germline V lookup: CDR1 SEHNR, CDR2 FQNEAQ (reference sequence). The CDR3 reads CASSLRGRGYNNEQFF. CDR3 DNA sequence: TGTGCCAGCAGCTTACGGGGAAGGGGTTACAACAATGAGCAGTTCTTC.

V and J are TRBV25-1 and TRBJ1-3, with 7 bases lining up with TRBD1. Germline CDR1 MGHDK, CDR2 SYGVNS. V lost 4 bases, J lost 7 bases, and 7 bases stayed unmatched. The CDR3 has 14 residues. This CDR3 reads CASSGTGGRNTIYF. The CDR3 DNA reads TGTGCCAGCAGTGGGACAGGAGGAAGGAACACCATATATTTT.

This clonotype has a handful of counts. This rearrangement joins TRBV6-5 to TRBJ1-1; 7 positions match TRBD1. V was pared by 0 bases and J by 4 bases, with 5 bases of the junction left unmatched. This CDR3 is 15 amino acids long. From germline, CDR1 is MNHEY and CDR2 SVGAGI. The CDR3 bases are TGTGCCAGCAGTTACTCTACGAAGGGGGCCACTGAAGCTTTCTTT. This translates into CASSYSTKGATEAFF.

The V and J genes are TRBV4-3 and TRBJ2-2, with 10 bases lining up with TRBD1. CDR1 and CDR2 from the germline V gene are LGHNA and YSLEER. This CDR3 is 15 amino acids long. Trimming took 4 bases from V and 7 from J; bases not matched to a gene: 6. For the CDR3, the DNA is TGCGCCAGCAGCCGGGAGACAGGGGGCGGCGGGGAGCTGTTTTTT. Its translation: CASSRETGGGGELFF.

The genes are TRBV28 and TRBJ2-5, with a weak D call TRBD2 (5 bases). The germline gives CDR1 MDHEN, CDR2 SYDVKM. The CDR3 has 16 residues. The V end was cut by 1 base, the J end by 4 bases, with 16 bases between. The CDR3 protein is CASSLFAVISGETQYF. The CDR3 DNA sequence: TGTGCCAGCAGTTTATTCGCGGTCATAAGCGGAGAGACCCAGTACTTC. Looking up the rest from reference TRBV28 and TRBJ2-5 gives the full variable domain: DVKVTQSSRYLVKRTGEKVFLECVQDMDHENMFWYRQDPGLGLRLIYFSYDVKMKEKGDIPEGYSVSREKKERFSLILESASTNQTSMYLCASSLFAVISGETQYFGPGTRLLVL.